This T cell receptor (beta chain) was documented in a study of human T cells and chemical hapten exposure. Specified time point: pre-sensitization, week 0. Sample treatment: therapeutic diphenylcyclopropenone sensitization with weekly scalp DPC. The junction had 7 bases not matched to a gene; V was cut back by 0 bases and J by 5 bases. The length of the CDR3 is 15 residues. Germline loops: CDR1 SQVTM, CDR2 ANQGSEA. From the RACE reads, TCRdb called clonotypes with MiXCR, one entry per CDR3 protein. The sample contains around 120,000 distinct CDR3 sequences, approximately 15% of which appear only once.

The rearrangement joins TRBV29-1 to TRBJ2-4, with TRBD1 matching 7 bases. The sequence was collected from a woman aged 18-35 years with alopecia areata. Some clones in this sample may be carry-over from other donors' samples. The source material was whole blood, sampled in connection with sensitization to the hapten diphenylcyclopropenone (DPC). This chain's CDR3 is CSVEDLRTGQNIQYF. DNA for the CDR3: TGCAGCGTTGAAGATTTGAGGACAGGCCAAAACATTCAGTACTTC.